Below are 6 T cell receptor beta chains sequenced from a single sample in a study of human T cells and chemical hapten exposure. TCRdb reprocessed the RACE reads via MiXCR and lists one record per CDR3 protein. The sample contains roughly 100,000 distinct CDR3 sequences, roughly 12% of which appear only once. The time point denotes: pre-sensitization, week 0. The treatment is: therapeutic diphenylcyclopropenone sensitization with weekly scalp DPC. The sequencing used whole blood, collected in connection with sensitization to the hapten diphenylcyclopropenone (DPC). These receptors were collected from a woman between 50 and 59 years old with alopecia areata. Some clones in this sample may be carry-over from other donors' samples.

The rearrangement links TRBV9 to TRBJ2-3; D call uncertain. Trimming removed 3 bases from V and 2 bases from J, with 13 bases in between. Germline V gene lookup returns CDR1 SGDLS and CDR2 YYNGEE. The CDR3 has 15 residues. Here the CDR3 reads CASSGLTALTDTQYF. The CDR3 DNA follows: TGTGCCAGCAGCGGTCTGACGGCACTCACAGATACGCAGTATTTT. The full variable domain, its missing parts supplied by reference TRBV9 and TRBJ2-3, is DSGVTQTPKHLITATGQRVTLRCSPRSGDLSVYWYQQSLDQGLQFLIQYYNGEERAKGNILERFSAQQFPDLHSELNLSSLELGDSALYFCASSGLTALTDTQYFGPGTRLTVL.

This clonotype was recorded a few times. The CDR3 DNA follows: TGTGCCAGCAGTCGACAGTCTGCCTATGGCTACACCTTC. It is translated as CASSRQSAYGYTF. This chain links TRBV28 with TRBJ1-2, with D tentatively TRBD1 (5 bases). The CDR3 sequence is 13 residues long. V gave up 5 bases and J gave up 4 bases, with 11 bases separating them. Germline values: CDR1 MDHEN, CDR2 SYDVKM.

CDR3 coding DNA: TGTGCCAGCGGAGCAAATCGTACAACTAATGAAAAACTGTTTTTT. As protein: CASGANRTTNEKLFF. The gene calls are TRBV21-1 and TRBJ1-4. TRBV21-1 is shown as a pseudogene. This CDR3 has 15 amino acids.

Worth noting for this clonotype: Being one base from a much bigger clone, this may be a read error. CDR3 loop: CASSLYSIGDTQYF. CDR3 DNA: TGTGCCAGCAGCCTCTATAGCATCGGAGATACGCAGTATTTT. V gene TRBV7-9 combines with J gene TRBJ2-3; D gene uncertain. CDR3 length equals 14 residues. CDR1 and CDR2 from the germline V gene are SEHNR and FQNEAQ (reference sequence). Deletions cut 5 bases from V and 5 bases from J, with 14 bases between.

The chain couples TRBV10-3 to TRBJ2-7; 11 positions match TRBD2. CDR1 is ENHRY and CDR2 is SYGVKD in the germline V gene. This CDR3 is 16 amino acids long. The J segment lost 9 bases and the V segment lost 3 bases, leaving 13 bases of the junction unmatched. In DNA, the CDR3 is TGTGCCATCAGTGAAGAAACTAGCGGGAGTTTCCGGCGGCAGTACTTC. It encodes CAISEETSGSFRRQYF.

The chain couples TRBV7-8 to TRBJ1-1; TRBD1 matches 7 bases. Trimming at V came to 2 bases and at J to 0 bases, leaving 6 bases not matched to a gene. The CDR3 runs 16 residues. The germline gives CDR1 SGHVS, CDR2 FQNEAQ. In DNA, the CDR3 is TGTGCCAGCAGCTTATGGGACAGCAGACTGAACACTGAAGCTTTCTTT. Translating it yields CASSLWDSRLNTEAFF.